The text below deals with one T cell receptor (beta chain). Its antigen is still unknown. The entry originates in a study of cytomegalovirus exposure and HLA in healthy donors. Overall study findings and caveats: Per published accounts, TCR beta sequences correctly predicted the HLA-A and HLA-B alleles of most subjects.

This CDR3 is 16 amino acids long. Both 60 Vbeta primers and 13 Jbeta primers went into the PCR. Produced via immunoSEQ multiplex PCR; TCRdb's table is partial and in-frame only. The sample has about 190,000 clones, more than 75% seen once; the top ten hold approximately 2%. The sequencing sample was made of PBMCs. The chain has TRBV21-1 and TRBJ1-2; TRBD1 is the table's D call, not checked against the DNA. TRBV21-1 is a recognized pseudogene. This TCR was sampled from a woman between 18 and 30 years old in good health and CMV-seronegative. CDR3 sequence (DNA): TGTGCCAGCAGCACCCCTGGAGACAGGGGGGACTATGGCTACACCTTC. The encoded protein is CASSTPGDRGDYGYTF.